This T cell receptor beta chain was identified during a study of shared clonotypes between healthy human individuals. The table came from immunoSEQ multiplex PCR; TCRdb's copy has only in-frame clones and leaves some out. The sample consists of some 1.5 million clones, 95% to 99% of them appearing once. The CDR3 runs 13 residues. Germline CDR1 MNHEY, CDR2 SMNVEV (reference sequence). V lost 7 bases and J lost 0, with 9 bases in between. J is TRBJ1-2 and V is TRBV27; D remains ambiguous. The sequenced sample consisted of naive CD4+ T cells sorted from blood. As to subset: CD45RA+ positively selected. This receptor was identified in a man younger than 40 in good health. The CDR3 sequence: CASTDGPNYGYTF. CDR3 nucleotide sequence: TGTGCCAGCACGGACGGTCCTAACTATGGCTACACCTTC.